These T cell receptor beta chains were read from a single sample in a study of T cell repertoires in cytomegalovirus infection. These receptors' antigens are unknown. MiXCR was run by TCRdb on the reads, yielding one entry per CDR3 protein. The sample holds 44,000 or so distinct CDR3 sequences, 20% to 25% seen once. Here the sequenced sample was CD8+ T cells from cultured PBMCs, taken from culture after CMV antigen stimulation. The receptor source for this set is a human donor in good health (CMV status not recorded). Some clones in this sample may be carry-over from other donors' samples. Both conserved end residues are part of each CDR3. The order of the fields is V gene, J gene, clone size, D gene, CDR3 protein, CDR3 DNA. A D gene is named only where the DNA matches it firmly. The size of a clone is reported for some rows only, either as once, few or many, or as a class for expanded clones.

TRBV7-9	TRBJ2-7	few	-	CASSLAGFYEQYF	TGTGCCAGCAGCTTAGCTGGCTTCTACGAGCAGTACTTC
TRBV7-2	TRBJ1-6	few	-	CASSLEGLGSPLHF	TGTGCCAGCAGCTTAGAGGGATTAGGATCACCCCTCCACTTT
TRBV12-3/TRBV12-4	TRBJ1-5	-	-	CASTPPGQRRREPQHF	TGTGCCAGCACCCCACCCGGGCAGAGAAGAAGAGAGCCCCAGCATTTT
TRBV7-9	TRBJ2-7	-	-	CASSPLQDYEQYF	TGTGCCAGCAGTCCACTACAGGACTACGAGCAGTACTTC
TRBV27	TRBJ2-1	-	-	CASSGGGRDEQFF	TGTGCCAGCAGTGGGGGGGGGCGCGATGAGCAGTTCTTC
TRBV12-3/TRBV12-4	TRBJ2-1	-	TRBD2	CASSSQTSVFGEQFF	TGTGCCAGCAGTTCCCAGACTAGCGTATTTGGTGAGCAGTTCTTC
TRBV10-3	TRBJ2-7	few	-	CAISESDSPYEQYF	TGTGCCATCAGTGAGTCGGACAGCCCCTACGAGCAGTACTTC
TRBV7-6	TRBJ2-1	-	TRBD1	CASSPDRANEQFF	TGTGCCAGCAGCCCGGACAGGGCCAATGAGCAGTTCTTC
TRBV7-8	TRBJ2-7	few	-	CASSLAGMGTASYEQYF	TGTGCCAGCAGCTTAGCAGGGATGGGAACGGCGTCCTACGAGCAGTACTTC
TRBV27	TRBJ1-4	few	TRBD1	CASSSKGQGYGKLFF	TGTGCCAGCAGTTCCAAGGGACAGGGGTACGGAAAACTGTTTTTT
TRBV7-7	TRBJ1-3	-	-	CASSLAAGTGNTIYF	TGTGCCAGCAGCTTAGCGGCAGGGACTGGAAACACCATATATTTT
TRBV4-1	TRBJ2-1	-	-	CASSQARSQSEQFF	TGCGCCAGCAGCCAAGCGAGGTCCCAGAGTGAGCAGTTCTTC
TRBV7-2	TRBJ2-7	-	TRBD1	CASRAPPGQVDSYEQYF	TGTGCCAGCAGAGCGCCACCGGGACAGGTTGACTCCTACGAGCAGTACTTC
TRBV6-5	TRBJ2-1	few	TRBD2	CASSYSGTSGRAGNNEQFF	TGTGCCAGCAGTTACTCCGGGACTAGCGGGAGGGCCGGTAACAATGAGCAGTTCTTC
TRBV27	TRBJ2-3	few	-	CASSSGGGGYTQYF	TGTGCCAGCAGTTCTGGGGGAGGAGGTTATACGCAGTATTTT
TRBV23-1	TRBJ1-1	-	TRBD1	CASRQGATTEAFF	TGCGCCAGTCGACAGGGGGCAACCACTGAAGCTTTCTTT
TRBV7-6	TRBJ2-1	-	TRBD2	CASSLGGGALYNEQFF	TGTGCCAGCAGCTTGGGCGGGGGGGCACTTTACAATGAGCAGTTCTTC
TRBV4-3	TRBJ1-1	-	-	CASSQILETEAFF	TGCGCCAGCAGCCAAATTCTTGAAACTGAAGCTTTCTTT
TRBV4-2	TRBJ2-2	-	-	CATTTVNTGELFF	TGTGCCACTACGACTGTGAACACCGGGGAGCTGTTTTTT
TRBV5-5	TRBJ1-1	-	-	CASSLDLVNTEAFF	TGTGCCAGCAGCTTGGATTTGGTGAACACTGAAGCTTTCTTT
TRBV28	TRBJ1-1	-	-	CASSSPWNTEAFF	TGTGCCAGCAGTTCCCCTTGGAACACTGAAGCTTTCTTT
TRBV7-2	TRBJ1-5	-	TRBD1	CASSERTGGSHNQPQHF	TGTGCCAGCAGCGAACGGACAGGTGGCTCGCACAATCAGCCCCAGCATTTT
TRBV7-2	TRBJ1-2	-	TRBD1	CASSSRDRGRIDYTF	TGTGCCAGCAGCTCGCGGGACAGGGGGCGGATAGACTACACCTTC
TRBV20-1	TRBJ2-3	-	-	CSARGGADTQYF	TGCAGTGCTAGAGGAGGGGCAGATACGCAGTATTTT
TRBV4-3	TRBJ1-2	-	-	CASSQDAGAGYTF	TGCGCCAGCAGCCAAGATGCAGGGGCCGGCTACACCTTC
TRBV12-3/TRBV12-4	TRBJ2-3	-	TRBD2	CASSPWVAGADTQYF	TGTGCCAGCAGCCCGTGGGTAGCGGGGGCAGATACGCAGTATTTT
TRBV4-1	TRBJ2-4	few	-	CASSQVQGQNIQYF	TGCGCCAGCAGCCAAGTCCAGGGGCAAAACATTCAGTACTTC
TRBV28	TRBJ2-3	few	-	CATPLSDTQYF	TGTGCCACCCCCCTTTCGGATACGCAGTATTTT
TRBV28	TRBJ2-1	few	TRBD2	CANSPSSGRRFREQFF	TGTGCCAACAGTCCCTCTAGCGGGAGGCGCTTTCGTGAGCAGTTCTTC
TRBV28	TRBJ2-1	-	-	CASSFIRRLTYNEQFF	TGTGCCAGCAGTTTTATCCGTCGACTAACCTACAATGAGCAGTTCTTC
TRBV7-2	TRBJ2-4	few	-	CASSFDWRRGPIAKNIQYF	TGTGCCAGCAGCTTCGACTGGAGAAGGGGCCCCATAGCCAAAAACATTCAGTACTTC
TRBV6-5	TRBJ2-5	-	TRBD2	CASSATSGDQETQYF	TGTGCCAGCAGCGCGACTAGCGGGGACCAAGAGACCCAGTACTTC
TRBV28	TRBJ2-4	many	TRBD1	CASSPGGVKNIQYF	TGTGCCAGCAGTCCAGGGGGTGTCAAAAACATTCAGTACTTC
TRBV20-1	TRBJ2-2	-	TRBD2	CSARRLAGYTGELFF	TGCAGTGCTAGAAGGCTAGCGGGATACACCGGGGAGCTGTTTTTT
TRBV2	TRBJ2-7	few	-	CASMPGTYEQYF	TGTGCCAGCATGCCAGGTACCTACGAGCAGTACTTC
TRBV12-5	TRBJ2-2	few	-	CASGFGPRYGELFF	TGTGCTAGTGGTTTTGGCCCCCGTTACGGGGAGCTGTTTTTT
TRBV20-1	TRBJ2-2	-	TRBD1	CSARDRVRTGELFF	TGCAGTGCTAGGGACAGGGTGCGAACCGGGGAGCTGTTTTTT
TRBV28	TRBJ2-1	few	-	CASSLLQGEQFF	TGTGCCAGCAGTTTACTGCAGGGTGAGCAGTTCTTC
TRBV7-6	TRBJ1-2	many	-	CASSLVEYGSTGYTF	TGTGCCAGCAGCTTGGTCGAATATGGCTCAACTGGCTACACCTTC
TRBV6-6	TRBJ1-5	few	-	CASSYPTEDLSNQPQHF	TGTGCCAGCAGTTACCCCACAGAGGACCTAAGCAATCAGCCCCAGCATTTT
TRBV7-2	TRBJ2-1	-	-	CASSLGTVLYDEQFF	TGTGCCAGCAGCTTGGGGACCGTTTTGTACGATGAGCAGTTCTTC
TRBV29-1	TRBJ1-1	-	TRBD1	CSAGTGEYEAFF	TGCAGCGCCGGGACAGGGGAGTATGAAGCTTTCTTT
TRBV6-2/TRBV6-3	TRBJ2-5	-	TRBD2	CASSFGLASETQYF	TGTGCCAGCAGTTTTGGACTAGCATCGGAGACCCAGTACTTC
TRBV7-2	TRBJ1-1	-	-	CASTALMGGDTEAFF	TGTGCCAGCACCGCCTTGATGGGAGGCGACACTGAAGCTTTCTTT
TRBV27	TRBJ2-2	many	TRBD2	CASRPGGSGRTGELFF	TGTGCCAGCAGACCGGGGGGTAGCGGGCGGACCGGGGAGCTGTTTTTT
TRBV7-2	TRBJ2-1	-	-	CASSPSSREGPYNEQFF	TGTGCCAGCAGCCCCTCCTCCCGAGAGGGTCCTTACAATGAGCAGTTCTTC
TRBV7-6	TRBJ2-5	once	TRBD2	CASSHRLAGAKETQYF	TGTGCCAGCAGCCATCGACTAGCGGGGGCGAAAGAGACCCAGTACTTC
TRBV7-9	TRBJ2-7	-	TRBD2	CASSPTGTRGTYEQYF	TGTGCCAGCAGCCCGACCGGGACTAGAGGTACCTACGAGCAGTACTTC
TRBV6-2/TRBV6-3	TRBJ2-1	-	TRBD1	CASSSPGDRGDEQFF	TGTGCCAGCAGTTCCCCGGGGGACAGGGGCGATGAGCAGTTCTTC
TRBV4-3	TRBJ1-1	-	-	CASSQESGVPNTEAFF	TGCGCCAGCAGCCAAGAATCGGGGGTCCCGAACACTGAAGCTTTCTTT
TRBV7-2	TRBJ2-5	-	TRBD2	CASSSQGLAGQETQYF	TGTGCCAGCAGCTCCCAGGGACTAGCGGGGCAAGAGACCCAGTACTTC
TRBV6-2/TRBV6-3	TRBJ2-1	-	TRBD2	CASSYLPRGGGPGYEQFF	TGTGCCAGCAGTTACCTTCCACGGGGGGGAGGGCCGGGATATGAGCAGTTCTTC
TRBV9	TRBJ2-7	few	TRBD1	CASSVGTGGSYEQYF	TGTGCCAGCAGCGTAGGGACAGGGGGGAGCTACGAGCAGTACTTC
TRBV7-6	TRBJ2-3	-	TRBD2	CASSLVAGGTDTQYF	TGTGCCAGCAGCCTCGTCGCGGGGGGCACAGATACGCAGTATTTT
TRBV12-3/TRBV12-4	TRBJ2-1	few	-	CASSSEYEQFF	TGTGCCAGCAGTTCTGAGTACGAGCAGTTCTTC
TRBV6-2/TRBV6-3	TRBJ2-7	few	-	CASTDVDPSESYEQYF	TGTGCCAGCACCGACGTTGATCCTTCTGAATCCTACGAGCAGTACTTC
TRBV6-1	TRBJ2-4	many	TRBD1	CASSERQGVDKNIQYF	TGTGCCAGCAGTGAAAGACAGGGGGTGGACAAAAACATTCAGTACTTC
TRBV7-8	TRBJ2-7	-	TRBD1	CASSLKGASYEQYF	TGTGCCAGCAGCTTGAAGGGGGCTTCCTACGAGCAGTACTTC
TRBV7-3	TRBJ2-7	few	TRBD1	CASSLNRLTGGEREQYF	TGTGCCAGCAGCTTAAACCGCTTGACAGGGGGAGAGCGCGAGCAGTACTTC
TRBV7-6	TRBJ2-3	few	-	CASSLERRFTDTQYF	TGTGCCAGCAGCTTAGAGCGTCGTTTTACAGATACGCAGTATTTT